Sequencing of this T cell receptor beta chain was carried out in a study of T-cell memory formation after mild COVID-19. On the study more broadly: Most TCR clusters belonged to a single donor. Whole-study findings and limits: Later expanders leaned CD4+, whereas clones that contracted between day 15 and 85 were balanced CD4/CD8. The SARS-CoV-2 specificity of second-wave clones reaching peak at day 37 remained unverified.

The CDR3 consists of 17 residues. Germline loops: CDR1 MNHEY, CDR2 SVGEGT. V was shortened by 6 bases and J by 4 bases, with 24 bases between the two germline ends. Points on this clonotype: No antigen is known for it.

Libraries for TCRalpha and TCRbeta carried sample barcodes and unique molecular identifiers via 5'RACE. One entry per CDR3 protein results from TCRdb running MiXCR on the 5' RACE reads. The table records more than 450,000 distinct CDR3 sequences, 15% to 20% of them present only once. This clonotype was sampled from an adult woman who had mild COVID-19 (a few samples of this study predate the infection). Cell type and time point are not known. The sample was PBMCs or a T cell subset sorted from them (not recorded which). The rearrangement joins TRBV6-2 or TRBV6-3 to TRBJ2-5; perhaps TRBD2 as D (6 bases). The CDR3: CASSRDSQTKSRETQYF. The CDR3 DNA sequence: TGTGCCAGCAGCCGGGACTCACAAACCAAATCAAGAGAGACCCAGTACTTC.